This TCR beta chain appears in the sequencing data of a study of blood T cells in healthy people across ages (dated by TCRdb to about 2015). Context from the whole study: Template switching captured roughly one uniquely barcoded TCR beta cDNA molecule per two T cells in model experiments. Using deep sequencing normalized with unique cDNA molecular identifiers, the study measured how TCR beta repertoire diversity changes with age. Four age groups were formed from the donors: young (average approximately 17 years), middle-aged (approximately 41), aged (roughly 58) and long-lived (around 80). To avoid experimental bias, donors of different ages were randomly spread across the sequencing lanes. Two additional independent replicas of 1 million unique cDNA reads from the same blood draw were analyzed for two donors (one aged 18 to 30 and one aged 80 or older).

Systemically healthy Caucasian individuals from Russia, over 30 in total and aged 6 to 90 years, were included as donors. Roughly 11 milliliters of peripheral blood were drawn from each donor into EDTA-treated Vacutainer tubes. PBMCs were isolated by Ficoll-Paque density-gradient centrifugation, with at least 6 million obtained per sample. Total RNA was extracted from PBMCs with Trizol reagent, with at least 6 micrograms obtained per sample. Naive CD45RAhigh/CD27high T cell percentages were measured by flow cytometry on a PBMC aliquot from every donor. About this clonotype itself: Its antigen is unknown. Per-base qualities were not stored, and no clone one base away is much larger.

Study-wide findings and limitations: Total diversity estimates from one million sequenced T cells were considered lower bounds and underestimates. Because profiling used bulk unsorted PBMCs, naive and antigen-experienced compartments could not be compared conclusively. Because the CMV infection status of the donors was unknown, age-related changes in expanded clonotypes may potentially have been confounded. There was a strong correlation between observed TCR beta diversity and the percentage of naive T cells measured by flow cytometry. The long-lived group showed more naive CD4+ T cells, fewer expanded clones and increased TCR diversity than the aged group, suggesting age selection. As age increased, observed TCR beta diversity per million T cells dropped in a roughly linear way, and a significant reduction was already evident by age 40.

Library preparation employed 5' RACE. TCRdb lists the instrument as Illumina HiSeq 2500. A second roughly 6 to 12 cycle PCR used a sample-barcoded 5' primer and a J-beta primer mix. A unique molecular identifier was introduced onto each TCR beta cDNA molecule by a template-switch 5' adaptor carrying 12 random nucleotides. Each sample yielded at least 2.5 million CDR3-containing paired-end reads. All of the RNA was converted into first-strand cDNA using the Mint cDNA synthesis kit, with a TRBC-specific oligonucleotide serving as the primer. After uracil-DNA glycosylase treatment, a first 18-cycle PCR used universal primers M1SS and BC2_uni_R on all cDNA. For the original study's pipeline: Each sample was normalized by randomly selecting 1 million high-quality reads, each carrying a distinct molecular identifier. Instead of being binned into consensus sequences, reads with shared molecular identifiers were discarded. MiTCR, run with a Q25 quality threshold and the strictest error-elimination algorithm, handled CDR3 identification, clonotype clustering and error correction. A nonparametric unseen species model with Euler transformation was used to estimate lower-bound total TCR beta diversity. TCRdb reprocessing: public reads trimmed at Q25 with fastp, clones called with MiXCR, in-frame beta chains kept. Each CDR3 protein gets just one entry, which takes the most common genes and DNA from the rows behind it. The authors' filters were not applied to this entry. The sample table lists 1.6 million or so distinct CDR3 sequences, roughly 30% of them with a count of one. The ten largest clones represent about 10% of the sample.

Sequenced sample: blood. The clonotype was recovered from a woman aged 25 to 39 in good health.

The CDR3: CASSPVAGGTHEQYF. Here is the DNA: TGTGCCAGCTCACCAGTAGCGGGAGGAACCCACGAGCAGTACTTC. Recombination linked TRBV18 to TRBJ2-7; TRBD2 fits 10 bases in the junction. Trimming accounts for 2 bases at V and 5 bases at J, while the number of junction bases matched to no gene is 6. Based on the germline V gene, the CDR1 and CDR2 sequences are KGHSH and LQKENI. CDR3 length: 15 amino acids, cysteine to phenylalanine. Only the CDR3 DNA stays, 45 bases, in frame from base 1.